This T cell receptor beta chain was obtained from a study of CD8 T cells in ankylosing spondylitis. Whole-study findings and limits: Matched synovial fluid from ankylosing spondylitis patients was reported to be enriched for disease-linked clones. Disease-linked clones had a CD8+ phenotype and relatively low frequency in peripheral blood. Characteristic of ankylosing spondylitis blood, it appeared, was a TCR beta motif comprising roughly eight highly homologous variants.

A note on this clonotype: Its antigen is not known.

The CDR3 runs 14 residues. Trimming left V 3 bases short and J 4 bases short, with 12 bases between. The germline V gene has CDR1 LNHNV and CDR2 YYDKDF (reference sequence). TCRdb analysed the 5' RACE reads with MiXCR anew, one entry per CDR3 protein. The table shows about 800,000 distinct CDR3 sequences, with about 10% occurring only once. The sample taken for sequencing was blood, either unsorted or a sorted T cell fraction (not recorded which). The chain combines TRBV15 with TRBJ1-1; unclear D gene. This TCR derives from a male donor with ankylosing spondylitis. CDR3 region: CATSSGVSITEAFF. The CDR3 DNA follows: TGTGCCACCAGCAGCGGCGTTTCAATCACTGAAGCTTTCTTT.